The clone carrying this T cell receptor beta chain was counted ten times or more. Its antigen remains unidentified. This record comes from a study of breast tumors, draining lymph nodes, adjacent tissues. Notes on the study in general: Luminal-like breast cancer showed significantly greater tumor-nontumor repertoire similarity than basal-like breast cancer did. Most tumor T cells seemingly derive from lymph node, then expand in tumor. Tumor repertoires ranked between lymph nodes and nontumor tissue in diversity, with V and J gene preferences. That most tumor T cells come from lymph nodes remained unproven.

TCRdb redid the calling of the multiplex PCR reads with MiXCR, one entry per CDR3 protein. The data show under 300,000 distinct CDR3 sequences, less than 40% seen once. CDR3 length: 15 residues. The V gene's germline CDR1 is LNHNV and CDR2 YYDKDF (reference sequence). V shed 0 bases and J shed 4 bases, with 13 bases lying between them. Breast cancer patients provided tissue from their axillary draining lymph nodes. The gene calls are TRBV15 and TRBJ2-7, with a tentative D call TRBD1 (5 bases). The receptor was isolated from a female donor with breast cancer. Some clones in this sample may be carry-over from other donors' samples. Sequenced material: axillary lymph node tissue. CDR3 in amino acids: CATSRESQGNYEQYF. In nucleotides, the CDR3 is TGTGCCACCAGCAGAGAATCTCAGGGTAATTACGAGCAGTACTTC. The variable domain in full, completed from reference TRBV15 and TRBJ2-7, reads DAMVIQNPRYQVTQFGKPVTLSCSQTLNHNVMYWYQQKSSQAPKLLFHYYDKDFNNEADTPDNFQSRRPNTSFCFLDIRSPGLGDTAMYLCATSRESQGNYEQYFGPGTRLTVT.